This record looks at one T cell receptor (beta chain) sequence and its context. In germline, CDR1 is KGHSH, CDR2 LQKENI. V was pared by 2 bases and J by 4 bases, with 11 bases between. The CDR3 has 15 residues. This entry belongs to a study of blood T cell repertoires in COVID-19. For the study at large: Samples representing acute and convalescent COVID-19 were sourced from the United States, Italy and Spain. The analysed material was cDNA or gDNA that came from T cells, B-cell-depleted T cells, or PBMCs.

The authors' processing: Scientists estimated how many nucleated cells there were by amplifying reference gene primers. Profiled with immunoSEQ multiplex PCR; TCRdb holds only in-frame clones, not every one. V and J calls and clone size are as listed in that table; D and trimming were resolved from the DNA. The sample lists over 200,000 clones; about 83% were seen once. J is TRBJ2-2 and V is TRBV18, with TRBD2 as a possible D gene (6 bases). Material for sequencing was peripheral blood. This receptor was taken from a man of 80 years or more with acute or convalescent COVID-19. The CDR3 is CASSPAVGGTGELFF. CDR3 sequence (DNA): TGTGCCAGCTCACCAGCAGTCGGGGGCACCGGGGAGCTGTTTTTT.